The table lists the clone carrying this T cell receptor (beta chain) with a count of one. Its antigen remains unidentified. Described time point: pretreatment peripheral blood. These data belong to a study of PD-L1 blockade in urothelial cancer. Study-level information: Patients, treated from 2014 onward, received atezolizumab 1,200 mg intravenously every 3 weeks. About nine tenths of the roughly 29 patients were men who had bladder-origin urothelial cancer. Between 0 and 3 prior chemotherapy regimens had been given to patients. Study-wide results and limits: Below-median pretreatment blood TCR clonality was a predictor of better survival.

TCRdb's table, derived via immunoSEQ multiplex PCR, lists solely in-frame clones and lacks some. The sample holds under 100,000 clones, around 87% seen once. This TCR came from a man aged 55-75 years with urothelial cancer. Sequences were derived from PBMCs, sampled around atezolizumab (anti-PD-L1) treatment.

The CDR3 loop reads CASRIQGARTEAFF. CDR3 in DNA: TGTGCCAGCAGGATACAGGGGGCGCGAACTGAAGCTTTCTTT. This chain connects TRBV27 to TRBJ1-1; 9 nucleotides match TRBD1. Germline assignment: CDR1 MNHEY and CDR2 SMNVEV (reference sequence). The CDR3 is made up of 14 amino acids. J lost 5 bases, V lost 6 bases, and 7 bases had no gene match.